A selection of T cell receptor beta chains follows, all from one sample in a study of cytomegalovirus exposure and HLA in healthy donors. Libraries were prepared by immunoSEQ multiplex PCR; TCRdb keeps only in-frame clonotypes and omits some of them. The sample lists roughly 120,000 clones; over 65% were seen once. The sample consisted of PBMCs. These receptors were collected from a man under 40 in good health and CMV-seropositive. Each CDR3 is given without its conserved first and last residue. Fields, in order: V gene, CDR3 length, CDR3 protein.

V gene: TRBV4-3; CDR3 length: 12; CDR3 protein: ASSPGTGANEQF
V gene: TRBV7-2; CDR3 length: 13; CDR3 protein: ASSLSGAQGYGYT
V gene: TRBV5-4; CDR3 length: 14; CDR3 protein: ASSPERGRADNEQF
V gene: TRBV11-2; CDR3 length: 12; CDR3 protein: ASSRTGLKETQY
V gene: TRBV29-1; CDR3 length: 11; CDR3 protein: SVVSESNQPQH
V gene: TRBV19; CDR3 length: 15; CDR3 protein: ASSISLRGLGNSPLH
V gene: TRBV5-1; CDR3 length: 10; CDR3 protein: ASSSQGTEQY
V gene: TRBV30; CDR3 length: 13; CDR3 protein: AWSRLGQNNQPQH
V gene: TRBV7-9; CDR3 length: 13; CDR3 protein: SSSLSRGQAETQY
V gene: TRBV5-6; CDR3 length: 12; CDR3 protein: ASSSVDGSTEAF
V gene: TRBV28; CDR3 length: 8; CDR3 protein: ASSHDSKF
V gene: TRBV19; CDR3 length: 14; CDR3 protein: ASSTAGTGAPYEQY
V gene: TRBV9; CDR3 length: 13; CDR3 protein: ASSAELSSGNTIY
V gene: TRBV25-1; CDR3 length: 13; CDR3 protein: ASSEGAGVSYEQY
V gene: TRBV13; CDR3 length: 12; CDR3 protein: ASSPSQGFYEQY
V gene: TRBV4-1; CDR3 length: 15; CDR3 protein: ASSQGGGGDRGETQY